This paragraph reports one T cell receptor (beta chain). Its matching antigen is unknown. Full-length variable regions came from constant-region reverse primers plus semi-nested Nested Universal Primer A PCR. TCRdb reprocessed the 5' RACE reads with MiXCR, giving one entry per CDR3 protein. The sample has approximately 41,000 distinct CDR3 sequences, just under 30% seen once. Memory CD4+ cells were defined as CD4+CD45RO+CD25-. Study-level findings and limits: The TCR gene usage of tumor memory CD4+ T cells clustered together with blood and lymph node memory CD4+ cells and with lymph node naive CD4+ cells. Tumor-infiltrating Treg TCR alpha and beta sequences overlapped most with tumor naive CD4+ T cells, then blood naive.

The sequence derives from a female donor with breast cancer. Sequenced: memory CD4+ T cells sorted from a lymph node. The subset here: memory CD4+ T cells, CD4+CD45RO+CD25-.

DNA for the CDR3: TGCGCCAGCAGCTTGAGATACACCGGGGAGCTGTTTTTT. This encodes CASSLRYTGELFF. The chain uses TRBV5-1 and TRBJ2-2; no clear D. The CDR3 runs 13 residues. The germline V gene has CDR1 SGHRS and CDR2 YFSETQ. V gave up 1 base and J gave up 3 bases, with 4 bases separating them. Together with reference TRBV5-1 and TRBJ2-2, the CDR3 gives the full variable domain: KAGVTQTPRYLIKTRGQQVTLSCSPISGHRSVSWYQQTPGQGLQFLFEYFSETQRNKGNFPGRFSGRQFSNSRSEMNVSTLELGDSALYLCASSLRYTGELFFGEGSRLTVL.